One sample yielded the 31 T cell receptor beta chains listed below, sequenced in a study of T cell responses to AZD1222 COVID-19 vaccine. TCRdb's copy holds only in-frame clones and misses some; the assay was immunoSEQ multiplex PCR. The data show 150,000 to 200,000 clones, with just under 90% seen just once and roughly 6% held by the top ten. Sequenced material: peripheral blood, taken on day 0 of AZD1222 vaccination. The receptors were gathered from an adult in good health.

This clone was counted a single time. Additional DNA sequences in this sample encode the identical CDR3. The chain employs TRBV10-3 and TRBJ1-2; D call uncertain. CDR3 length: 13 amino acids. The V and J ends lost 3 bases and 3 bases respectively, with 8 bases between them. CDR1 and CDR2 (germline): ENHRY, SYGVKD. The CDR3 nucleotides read TGTGCCATCAGTGATCGGGAGGACTATGGCTACACCTTC. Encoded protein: CAISDREDYGYTF.

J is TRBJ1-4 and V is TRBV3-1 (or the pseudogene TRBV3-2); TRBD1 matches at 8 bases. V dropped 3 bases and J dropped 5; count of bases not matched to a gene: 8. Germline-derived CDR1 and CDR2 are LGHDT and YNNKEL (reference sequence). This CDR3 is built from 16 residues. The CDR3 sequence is CASSHRAGGRNEKLFF. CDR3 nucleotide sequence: TGTGCCAGCAGCCACCGGGCAGGGGGCAGGAATGAAAAACTGTTTTTT.

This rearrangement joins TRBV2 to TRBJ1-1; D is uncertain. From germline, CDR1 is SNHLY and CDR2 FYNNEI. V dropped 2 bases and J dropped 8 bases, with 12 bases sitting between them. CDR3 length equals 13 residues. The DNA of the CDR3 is TGTGCCAGCAGTGAACAACGGACGGGAGAAGCTTTCTTT. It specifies CASSEQRTGEAFF.

CDR3 protein: CASNNRDRGNQETQYF. The CDR3 region has the DNA TGTGCCAGCAATAACCGGGACAGGGGCAATCAAGAGACCCAGTACTTC. The chain has TRBV28 and TRBJ2-5, with 10 bases identical to TRBD1. This CDR3 spans 16 amino acids. The J segment lost 2 bases and the V segment lost 7 bases, leaving 10 bases of the junction unmatched. Germline V lookup: CDR1 MDHEN, CDR2 SYDVKM.

CDR3 in DNA: TGTGCCAGCAGCCACCATGAAGCTTTCTTT. As protein: CASSHHEAFF. The chain is built from TRBV28 and TRBJ1-1; D ambiguous. This CDR3 has 10 amino acids. Trimming stripped 6 bases from V and 7 bases from J, with 6 bases between. From germline, CDR1 is MDHEN and CDR2 SYDVKM.

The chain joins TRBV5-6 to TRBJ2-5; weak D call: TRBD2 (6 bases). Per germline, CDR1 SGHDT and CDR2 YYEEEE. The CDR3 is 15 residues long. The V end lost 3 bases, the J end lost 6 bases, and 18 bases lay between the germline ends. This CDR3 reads CASSWTGTLQKTQYF. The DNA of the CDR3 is TGTGCCAGCAGCTGGACCGGGACTCTTCAAAAGACCCAGTACTTC.

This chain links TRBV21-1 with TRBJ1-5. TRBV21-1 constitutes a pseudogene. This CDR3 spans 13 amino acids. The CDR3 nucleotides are TGTGCCAGCAGCCCTATAGCAGATCAGCCCCAGCATTTT. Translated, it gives CASSPIADQPQHF.

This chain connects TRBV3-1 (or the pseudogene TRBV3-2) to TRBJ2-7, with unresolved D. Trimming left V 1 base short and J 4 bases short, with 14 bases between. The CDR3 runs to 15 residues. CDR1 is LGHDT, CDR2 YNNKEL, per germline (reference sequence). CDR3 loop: CASSQGAETNYEQYF. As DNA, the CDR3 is TGTGCCAGCAGCCAAGGGGCGGAGACGAATTACGAGCAGTACTTC.

DNA of the CDR3: TGCAGCGCCAGCAGTCAGGGCTCGAGGGGGTACGAGCAGTACTTC. It encodes CSASSQGSRGYEQYF. The chain uses TRBV29-1 and TRBJ2-7; possibly TRBD1 for D (6 bases). Germline CDR1 SQVTM, CDR2 ANQGSEA. The CDR3 contains 15 residues. Trimming stripped 7 bases from V and 4 bases from J, with 23 bases between.

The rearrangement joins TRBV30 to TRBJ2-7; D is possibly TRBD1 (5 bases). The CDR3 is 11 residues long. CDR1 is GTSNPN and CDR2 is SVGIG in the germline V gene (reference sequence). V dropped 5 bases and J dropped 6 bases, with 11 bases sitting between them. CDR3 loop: CAWGHSSEQYF. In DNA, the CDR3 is TGTGCCTGGGGACATAGCAGCGAGCAGTACTTC.

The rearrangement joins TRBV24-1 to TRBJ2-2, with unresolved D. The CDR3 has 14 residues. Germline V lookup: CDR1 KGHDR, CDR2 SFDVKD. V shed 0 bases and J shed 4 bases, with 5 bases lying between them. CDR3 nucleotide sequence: TGTGCCACCAGTGATTTGTTGGTCACCGGGGAGCTGTTTTTT. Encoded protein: CATSDLLVTGELFF.

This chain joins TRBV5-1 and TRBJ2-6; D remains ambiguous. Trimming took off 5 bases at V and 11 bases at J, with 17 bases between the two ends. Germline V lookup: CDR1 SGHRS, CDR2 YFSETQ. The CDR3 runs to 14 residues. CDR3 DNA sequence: TGCGCCAGCAGGCACAGAGCAGACTCCGACGTCCTGACTTTC. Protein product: CASRHRADSDVLTF.

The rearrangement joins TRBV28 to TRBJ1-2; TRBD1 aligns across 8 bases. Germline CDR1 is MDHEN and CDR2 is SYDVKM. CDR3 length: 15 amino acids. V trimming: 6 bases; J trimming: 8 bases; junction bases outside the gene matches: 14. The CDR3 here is CASSVGTDRVGGYTF. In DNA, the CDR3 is TGTGCCAGCAGCGTGGGTACGGACAGGGTTGGAGGCTACACCTTC.

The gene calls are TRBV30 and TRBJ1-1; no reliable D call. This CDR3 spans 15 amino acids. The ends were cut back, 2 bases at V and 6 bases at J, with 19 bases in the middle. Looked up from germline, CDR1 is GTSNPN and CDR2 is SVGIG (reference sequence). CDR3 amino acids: CAWSRRISGISEAFF. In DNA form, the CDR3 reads TGTGCCTGGAGTCGCCGAATTTCGGGTATCTCTGAAGCTTTCTTT.

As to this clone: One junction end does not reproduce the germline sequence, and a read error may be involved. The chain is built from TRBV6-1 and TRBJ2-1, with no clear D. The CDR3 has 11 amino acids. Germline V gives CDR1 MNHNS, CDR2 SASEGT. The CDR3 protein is CASSKASEQFF. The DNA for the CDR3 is TGTGCCAGCAGTAAAGCCAGCGAGCAGTTCTTC.

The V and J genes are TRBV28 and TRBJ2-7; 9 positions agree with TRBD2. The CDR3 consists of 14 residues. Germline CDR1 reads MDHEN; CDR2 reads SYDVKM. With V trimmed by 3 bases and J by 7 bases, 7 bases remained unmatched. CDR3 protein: CASSLLAGQREQYF. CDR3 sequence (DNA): TGTGCCAGCAGTTTGCTAGCGGGACAGCGGGAGCAGTACTTC.

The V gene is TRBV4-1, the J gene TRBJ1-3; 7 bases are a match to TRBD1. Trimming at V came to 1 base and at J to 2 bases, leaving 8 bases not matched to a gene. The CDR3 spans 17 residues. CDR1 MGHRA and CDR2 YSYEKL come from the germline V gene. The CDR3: CASSQASGRGAGNTIYF. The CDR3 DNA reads TGCGCCAGCAGCCAAGCATCCGGCAGGGGGGCTGGAAACACCATATATTTT.

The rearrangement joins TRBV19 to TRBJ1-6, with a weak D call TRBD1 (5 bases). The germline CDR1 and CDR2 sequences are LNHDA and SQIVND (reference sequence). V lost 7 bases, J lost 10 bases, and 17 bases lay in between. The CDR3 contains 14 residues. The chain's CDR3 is CASTGTRGVSPLHF. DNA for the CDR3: TGTGCCAGTACCGGGACGCGAGGGGTATCACCCCTCCACTTT.

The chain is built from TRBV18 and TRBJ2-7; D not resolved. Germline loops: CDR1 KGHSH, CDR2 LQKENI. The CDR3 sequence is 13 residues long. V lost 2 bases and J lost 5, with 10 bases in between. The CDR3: CASSPSLADEQYF. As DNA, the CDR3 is TGTGCCAGCTCACCATCACTCGCGGACGAGCAGTACTTC.

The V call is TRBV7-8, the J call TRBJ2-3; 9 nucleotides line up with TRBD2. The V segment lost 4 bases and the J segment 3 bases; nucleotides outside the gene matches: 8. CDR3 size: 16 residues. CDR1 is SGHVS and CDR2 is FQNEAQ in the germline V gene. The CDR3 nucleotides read TGTGCCAGCAGCTCCGTGATAGCGGGAGTAACAGATACGCAGTATTTT. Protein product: CASSSVIAGVTDTQYF.

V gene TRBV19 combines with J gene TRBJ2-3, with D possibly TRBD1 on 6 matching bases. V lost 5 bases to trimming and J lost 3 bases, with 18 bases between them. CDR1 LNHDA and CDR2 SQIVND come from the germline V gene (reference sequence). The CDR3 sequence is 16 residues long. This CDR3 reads CASSPGDNWWTDTQYF. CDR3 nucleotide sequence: TGTGCCAGTAGTCCAGGGGACAATTGGTGGACAGATACGCAGTATTTT.

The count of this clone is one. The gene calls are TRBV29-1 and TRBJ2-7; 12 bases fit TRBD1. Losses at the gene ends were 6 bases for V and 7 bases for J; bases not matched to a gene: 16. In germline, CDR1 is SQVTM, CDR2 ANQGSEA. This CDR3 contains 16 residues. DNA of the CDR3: TGCAGCGTGTCACACGGGACAGGGGGCGGGAGGGGTGAGCAGTACTTC. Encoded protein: CSVSHGTGGGRGEQYF.

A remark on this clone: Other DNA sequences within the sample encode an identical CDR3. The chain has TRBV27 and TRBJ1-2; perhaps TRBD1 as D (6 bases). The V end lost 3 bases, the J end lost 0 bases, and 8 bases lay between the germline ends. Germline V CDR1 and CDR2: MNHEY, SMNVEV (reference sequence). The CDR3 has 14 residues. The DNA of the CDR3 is TGTGCCAGCAGTTTTAGGGGGGCTAACTATGGCTACACCTTC. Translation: CASSFRGANYGYTF.

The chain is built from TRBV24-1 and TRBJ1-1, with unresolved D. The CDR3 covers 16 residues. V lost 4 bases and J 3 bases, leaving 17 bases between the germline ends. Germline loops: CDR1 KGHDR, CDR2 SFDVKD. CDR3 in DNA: TGTGCCACCAGTGACTCGTCCGGGAGCCGGGACACTGAAGCTTTCTTT. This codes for CATSDSSGSRDTEAFF.

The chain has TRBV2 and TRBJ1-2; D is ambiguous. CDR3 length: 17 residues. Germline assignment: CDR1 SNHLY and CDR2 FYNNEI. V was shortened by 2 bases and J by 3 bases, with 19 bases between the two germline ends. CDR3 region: CASSEFVLGRLDYGYTF. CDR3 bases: TGTGCCAGCAGTGAATTTGTCCTGGGCAGGCTTGACTATGGCTACACCTTC.

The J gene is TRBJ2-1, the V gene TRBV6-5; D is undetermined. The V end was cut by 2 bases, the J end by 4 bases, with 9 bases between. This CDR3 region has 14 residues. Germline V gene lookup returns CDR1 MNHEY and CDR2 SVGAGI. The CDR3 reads CASSYDQTYNEQFF. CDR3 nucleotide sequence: TGTGCCAGCAGTTACGACCAGACATACAATGAGCAGTTCTTC.

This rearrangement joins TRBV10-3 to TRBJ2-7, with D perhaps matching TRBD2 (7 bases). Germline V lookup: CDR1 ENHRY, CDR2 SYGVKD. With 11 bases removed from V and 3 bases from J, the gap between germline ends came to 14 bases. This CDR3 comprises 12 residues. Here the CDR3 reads CASSGGSYEQYF. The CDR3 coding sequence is TGTGCCTCGTCGGGGGGCAGCTACGAGCAGTACTTC.

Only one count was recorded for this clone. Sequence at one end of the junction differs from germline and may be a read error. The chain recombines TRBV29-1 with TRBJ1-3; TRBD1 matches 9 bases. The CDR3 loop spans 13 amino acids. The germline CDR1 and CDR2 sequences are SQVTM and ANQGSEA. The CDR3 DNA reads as TGCAGCGTGGGGGGACAGGGTAGATACGGGGCACATTTT. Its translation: CSVGGQGRYGAHF.

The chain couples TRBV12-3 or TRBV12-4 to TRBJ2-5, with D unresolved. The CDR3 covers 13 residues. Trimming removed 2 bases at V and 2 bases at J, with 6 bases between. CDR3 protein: CASSLFGQETQYF. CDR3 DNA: TGTGCCAGCAGTTTATTTGGGCAAGAGACCCAGTACTTC.

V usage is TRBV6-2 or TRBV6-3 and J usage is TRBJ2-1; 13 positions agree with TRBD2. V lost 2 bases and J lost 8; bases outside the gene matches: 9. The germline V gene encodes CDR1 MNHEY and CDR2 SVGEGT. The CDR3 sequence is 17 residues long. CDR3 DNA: TGTGCCAGCAGTTACCATCCGACTAGCGGGAGGATCTATGAGCAGTTCTTC. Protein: CASSYHPTSGRIYEQFF.

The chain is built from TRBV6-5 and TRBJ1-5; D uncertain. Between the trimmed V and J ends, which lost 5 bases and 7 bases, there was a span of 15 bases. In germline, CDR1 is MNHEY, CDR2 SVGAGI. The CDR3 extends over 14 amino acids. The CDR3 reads CASSPNGVGQPQHF. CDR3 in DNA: TGTGCCAGCAGTCCTAACGGGGTTGGACAGCCCCAGCATTTT.